This entry describes one T cell receptor (beta chain). TCRdb reanalysed the reads using MiXCR and keeps one entry per CDR3 protein. This sample has around 630,000 distinct CDR3 sequences, with approximately 24% found just once. These data belong to a study of T cell repertoires in cytomegalovirus infection. V dropped 3 bases and J dropped 1 base, with 14 bases sitting between them. Germline values: CDR1 SGHRS, CDR2 YFSETQ. The CDR3 is 15 amino acids. Material for sequencing was CD8+ T cells from PBMCs. The source is a human donor in good health (CMV status not recorded). Some clones in this sample may be carry-over from other donors' samples. The V gene is TRBV5-1, the J gene TRBJ2-7; D might be TRBD1 or TRBD2, each matching 5 bases. The CDR3 reads CASSSTGRVSYEQYF. DNA for the CDR3: TGCGCCAGCAGCTCAACGGGACGGGTTTCCTACGAGCAGTACTTC. Full variable domain (missing parts from reference TRBV5-1 and TRBJ2-7): KAGVTQTPRYLIKTRGQQVTLSCSPISGHRSVSWYQQTPGQGLQFLFEYFSETQRNKGNFPGRFSGRQFSNSRSEMNVSTLELGDSALYLCASSSTGRVSYEQYFGPGTRLTVT.